What follows is one TCR beta chain and its context. Its antigen is unidentified. The data were taken from a study of blood T cells in healthy people across ages. As for the study in general: Every two T cells gave about one barcoded beta molecule via template switching.

V was clipped by 3 bases and J by 3 bases, with 10 bases between them. Germline loops: CDR1 ENHRY, CDR2 SYGVKD. This CDR3 contains 14 residues. Primed by a sample-barcoded 5' primer and a J-beta primer mix, a second PCR proceeded for 7 to 11 cycles. TCRdb used MiXCR to reprocess the 5' RACE reads, holding one entry per CDR3 protein. The table shows more than 1 million distinct CDR3 sequences, with under 55% occurring only once. General observations from the study: Higher diversity and more naive CD4+ cells were features of long-lived donors, compared to aged donors.

The chain is built from TRBV10-3 and TRBJ2-3; D perhaps matches TRBD2 (6 bases). The clonotype comes from a woman between 55 and 75 years old in good health. Sequencing was carried out using blood. The CDR3 protein is CAISDAGSTDTQYF. The CDR3 DNA follows: TGTGCCATCAGTGACGCGGGAAGTACAGATACGCAGTATTTT.